These 30 T cell receptor beta chains were sequenced from one sample in a study of blood T cell repertoires in COVID-19. Libraries were prepared by immunoSEQ multiplex PCR; TCRdb keeps only in-frame clonotypes and omits some of them. The repertoire includes 55,000 to 80,000 clones, 88% of them detected once, and roughly 29% sits in the top ten. What was sequenced was peripheral blood. The source of these receptors is a middle-aged man with acute or convalescent COVID-19.

This chain joins TRBV6-4 and TRBJ1-1; 7 bases line up with TRBD1. The CDR3 has 12 amino acids. V trimming: 8 bases; J trimming: 8 bases; junction bases outside the gene matches: 8. Looked up from germline, CDR1 is MRHNA and CDR2 is SNTAGT. CDR3 nucleotide sequence: TGTGCCAGCCTACCGACAGGGACCGAAGCTTTCTTT. It specifies CASLPTGTEAFF.

The chain is built from TRBV11-1 and TRBJ2-7; no firm D call. Germline assignment: CDR1 SGHAT and CDR2 FQDESV (reference sequence). Trimming shortened V by 4 bases and J by 2 bases, and 9 bases separated the two germline ends. The CDR3 contains 13 residues. CDR3 DNA: TGTGCCAGCAGCTCGAACGGAGCCTACGAGCAGTACTTC. Amino acids: CASSSNGAYEQYF.

This clone was recorded a few times. This chain uses TRBV7-9 with TRBJ1-1; tentatively, D is TRBD1 (5 bases). The CDR3 runs 17 residues. V lost 1 base and J lost 3, with 18 bases in between. Germline CDR1 is SEHNR and CDR2 is FQNEAQ (reference sequence). The CDR3 spells CASSLDGTSGSDTEAFF. The DNA for the CDR3 is TGTGCCAGCAGCTTAGATGGGACTTCAGGGAGTGACACTGAAGCTTTCTTT.

This clone showed up just once. DNA for the CDR3: TGTGCCAGTCGGACAGCCCCGTACCAAGAGACCCAGTACTTC. Protein: CASRTAPYQETQYF. V and J are TRBV6-5 and TRBJ2-5; D possibly corresponds to TRBD1 (6 bases). The CDR3 is made up of 14 amino acids. Germline loops: CDR1 MNHEY, CDR2 SVGAGI. Between the trimmed V and J ends, which lost 9 bases and 0 bases, there was a span of 14 bases.

This chain links TRBV2 with TRBJ2-1, with no clear D. The CDR3 runs 12 residues. V lost 7 bases to trimming and J lost 4 bases, with 8 bases between them. Germline assignment: CDR1 SNHLY and CDR2 FYNNEI. The CDR3 sequence is CASKEQYNEQFF. DNA for the CDR3: TGTGCCAGCAAGGAGCAGTACAATGAGCAGTTCTTC. The entire variable domain, with the rest obtained from reference TRBV2 and TRBJ2-1, is as follows: EPEVTQTPSHQVTQMGQEVILRCVPISNHLYFYWYRQILGQKVEFLVSFYNNEISEKSEIFDDQFSVERPDGSNFTLKIRSTKLEDSAMYFCASKEQYNEQFFGPGTRLTVL.

The V and J genes are TRBV27 and TRBJ1-1, with D possibly being TRBD1 (5 bases). Germline CDR1 MNHEY, CDR2 SMNVEV (reference sequence). Trimming shortened V by 0 bases and J by 7 bases, and 9 bases separated the two germline ends. This CDR3 comprises 13 residues. CDR3: CASSLSWTHEAFF. CDR3 in DNA: TGTGCCAGCAGTTTATCTTGGACACATGAAGCTTTCTTT.

V is TRBV10-3 and J is TRBJ2-7, with D perhaps TRBD1 (5 bases). CDR1 is ENHRY and CDR2 is SYGVKD in the germline V gene. V was shortened by 10 bases and J by 3 bases, with 10 bases between the two germline ends. The CDR3 covers 11 residues. Here the CDR3 DNA reads TGTGCCACCGGACAAATCTACGAGCAGTACTTC. Protein sequence: CATGQIYEQYF.

The V call is TRBV11-2, the J call TRBJ1-2, with D hard to call. The germline gives CDR1 SGHAT, CDR2 FQNNGV. This CDR3 region has 15 residues. The V gene lost 0 bases and the J gene lost 0 bases, with 8 bases spanning the gap. Here the CDR3 reads CASSLEAGTNYGYTF. In DNA, the CDR3 is TGTGCCAGCAGCTTAGAGGCGGGAACTAACTATGGCTACACCTTC. Filled out from reference TRBV11-2 and TRBJ1-2, the complete variable domain reads EAGVAQSPRYKIIEKRQSVAFWCNPISGHATLYWYQQILGQGPKLLIQFQNNGVVDDSQLPKDRFSAERLKGVDSTLKIQPAKLEDSAVYLCASSLEAGTNYGYTFGSGTRLTVV.

This chain links TRBV24-1 with TRBJ2-3; TRBD2 agrees at 15 bases. The germline V gene has CDR1 KGHDR and CDR2 SFDVKD. V gave up 3 bases and J gave up 4 bases; unmatched junction bases: 4. This CDR3 has 17 amino acids. CDR3 sequence reads: CATSDPGLAGGPDTQYF. CDR3 sequence (DNA): TGTGCCACCAGTGATCCAGGACTAGCGGGGGGGCCAGATACGCAGTATTTT.

The chain recombines TRBV7-8 with TRBJ1-4; D is unclear. The CDR3 runs 15 residues. Germline-derived CDR1 and CDR2 are SGHVS and FQNEAQ. With 5 bases removed from V and 0 bases from J, the gap between germline ends came to 10 bases. CDR3 residues: CASSTHLATNEKLFF. DNA of the CDR3: TGTGCCAGCAGCACCCACTTAGCAACTAATGAAAAACTGTTTTTT.

The CDR3 nucleotides are TGTGCCAGCAGTTACTCTCCGGGACAACACTATGGCTACACCTTC. This translates into CASSYSPGQHYGYTF. V usage is TRBV6-5 and J usage is TRBJ1-2; perhaps TRBD1 as D (6 bases). V lost 0 bases and J lost 3, with 11 bases in between. Germline CDR1 MNHEY, CDR2 SVGAGI. This CDR3 has 15 residues.

In its sample, this clone was seen a few times. The chain recombines TRBV2 with TRBJ2-7; D possibly corresponds to TRBD2 (5 bases). Germline values: CDR1 SNHLY, CDR2 FYNNEI. CDR3 length equals 14 residues. The V end was cut by 3 bases, the J end by 6 bases, with 15 bases between. The CDR3 loop reads CASSDGQSGFEQYF. CDR3 coding DNA: TGTGCCAGCAGTGATGGGCAGTCGGGGTTCGAGCAGTACTTC.

This chain connects TRBV7-9 to TRBJ2-3; tentative D call: TRBD1 (5 bases). Germline CDR1 and CDR2: SEHNR and FQNEAQ (reference sequence). V was trimmed by 4 bases and J by 7 bases, leaving 9 bases between them. The CDR3 loop spans 12 amino acids. The CDR3: CASSSTDNTQYF. CDR3 sequence (DNA): TGTGCCAGCAGCTCGACAGATAATACGCAGTATTTT. The full variable domain, rest sourced from reference TRBV7-9 and TRBJ2-3, is DTGVSQNPRHKITKRGQNVTFRCDPISEHNRLYWYRQTLGQGPEFLTYFQNEAQLEKSRLLSDRFSAERPKGSFSTLEIQRTEQGDSAMYLCASSSTDNTQYFGPGTRLTVL.

The chain combines TRBV19 with TRBJ2-2; TRBD1 matches at 7 bases. The germline gives CDR1 LNHDA, CDR2 SQIVND (reference sequence). CDR3 length: 14 amino acids. Trimming removed 4 bases from V and 8 bases from J; junction bases left unmatched: 7. CDR3 region: CASSNRQGRGELFF. CDR3 bases: TGTGCCAGTAGTAATCGACAGGGTAGGGGGGAGCTGTTTTTT.

V usage is TRBV11-2 and J usage is TRBJ1-6; D not certain. This CDR3 comprises 17 residues. Germline values: CDR1 SGHAT, CDR2 FQNNGV. Trimming left V 5 bases short and J 0 bases short, with 14 bases between. CDR3 residues: CASSPLGGSSYNSPLHF. CDR3 nucleotide sequence: TGTGCCAGCAGCCCCCTAGGAGGGAGCTCCTATAATTCACCCCTCCACTTT.

The chain couples TRBV5-4 to TRBJ2-7; 7 nucleotides line up with TRBD1. The V gene's germline CDR1 is SGHNT and CDR2 YYREEE (reference sequence). Losses at the gene ends were 0 bases for V and 0 bases for J; bases not matched to a gene: 6. CDR3 length equals 16 residues. This CDR3 reads CASSLGQGFSSYEQYF. The CDR3 DNA follows: TGTGCCAGCAGCTTGGGACAGGGCTTCAGCTCCTACGAGCAGTACTTC.

The V gene is TRBV6-5, the J gene TRBJ1-2; TRBD1 is a possible D gene (5 bases). CDR3 size: 15 residues. The V gene lost 0 bases and the J gene lost 0 bases, with 8 bases spanning the gap. The germline CDR1 and CDR2 sequences are MNHEY and SVGAGI. CDR3 residues: CASSYSEGPNYGYTF. The CDR3 DNA sequence: TGTGCCAGCAGTTACTCGGAGGGGCCTAACTATGGCTACACCTTC.

J is TRBJ1-5 and V is TRBV6-5; TRBD1 might be the D (5 bases). V gave up 3 bases and J gave up 1 base, with 13 bases separating them. The CDR3 runs to 16 residues. Germline lookup yields CDR1 MNHEY and CDR2 SVGAGI. The CDR3 coding sequence is TGTGCCAGCAGTTATGGCGGGGCTTGGAGCAATCAGCCCCAGCATTTT. It codes for CASSYGGAWSNQPQHF.

The genes are TRBV3-1 (or the pseudogene TRBV3-2) and TRBJ1-2; weak D call: TRBD1 (5 bases). This CDR3 contains 15 residues. The ends were cut back, 0 bases at V and 4 bases at J, with 12 bases in the middle. Germline V gene sequence: CDR1 LGHDT, CDR2 YNNKEL (reference sequence). The chain's CDR3 is CASSQEQGVFYGYTF. In DNA form, the CDR3 reads TGTGCCAGCAGCCAAGAGCAGGGTGTTTTCTATGGCTACACCTTC.

The genes are TRBV7-6 and TRBJ1-3; no reliable D call. Germline V gene data show CDR1 as SGHVS and CDR2 as FNYEAQ. This CDR3 has 15 amino acids. V was clipped by 1 base and J by 0 bases, with 7 bases between them. The CDR3 reads CASSLVASSGNTIYF. CDR3 nucleotide sequence: TGTGCCAGCAGCTTAGTGGCAAGCTCTGGAAACACCATATATTTT.

The chain links TRBV7-7 to TRBJ2-2; TRBD1 aligns across 10 bases. The CDR3 runs 15 residues. Germline CDR1 is SSHAT and CDR2 is FNYEAQ (reference sequence). V shed 3 bases and J 6 bases; nucleotides not matched to a gene: 4. The CDR3, as DNA: TGTGCCAGCAGCTTCGGACAGGGGGAGTCCGGGGAGCTGTTTTTT. Translation: CASSFGQGESGELFF.

The rearrangement joins TRBV19 to TRBJ1-5; D unclear. CDR3 length: 12 amino acids. V was pared by 5 bases and J by 6 bases, with 8 bases between. Germline V gene lookup returns CDR1 LNHDA and CDR2 SQIVND (reference sequence). This CDR3 reads CASSPQFQPQHF. The CDR3 nucleotides read TGTGCCAGTAGTCCACAGTTTCAGCCCCAGCATTTT.

V gene TRBV19 combines with J gene TRBJ2-2; D possibly corresponds to TRBD1 (5 bases). The CDR3 is 15 residues long. V was clipped by 4 bases and J by 4 bases, with 13 bases between them. CDR1 and CDR2 (germline): LNHDA, SQIVND (reference sequence). The CDR3 bases are TGTGCCAGTAGTACGCCAGGGATGCGCACCGGGGAGCTGTTTTTT. It specifies CASSTPGMRTGELFF. Full variable domain (outside the CDR3, taken from reference TRBV19 and TRBJ2-2): DGGITQSPKYLFRKEGQNVTLSCEQNLNHDAMYWYRQDPGQGLRLIYYSQIVNDFQKGDIAEGYSVSREKKESFPLTVTSAQKNPTAFYLCASSTPGMRTGELFFGEGSRLTVL.

The V gene is TRBV5-1, the J gene TRBJ2-2; D gene uncertain. CDR1 and CDR2 from the germline V gene are SGHRS and YFSETQ. V gave up 4 bases and J gave up 4 bases, with 14 bases separating them. The CDR3 sequence is 15 residues long. The CDR3 DNA is TGCGCCAGCAGCACCTTAGCCTCTAGCACCGGGGAGCTGTTTTTT. It translates to CASSTLASSTGELFF.

This clone appeared a single time. The chain employs TRBV7-6 and TRBJ1-5; D perhaps matches TRBD1 (6 bases). CDR1 is SGHVS, CDR2 FNYEAQ, per germline. V was cut by 2 bases and J by 6 bases, with 14 bases left in between. The CDR3 is made up of 15 amino acids. CDR3 protein: CASSLKQGIGQPQHF. CDR3 coding DNA: TGTGCCAGCAGCTTAAAACAGGGTATAGGTCAGCCCCAGCATTTT.

V gene TRBV2 combines with J gene TRBJ2-7; perhaps TRBD2 as D (6 bases). Looked up from germline, CDR1 is SNHLY and CDR2 is FYNNEI. Trimming left V 4 bases short and J 0 bases short, with 7 bases between. The CDR3 spans 13 residues. This CDR3 is CASSAGASYEQYF. CDR3 DNA sequence: TGTGCCAGCAGTGCGGGAGCCTCCTACGAGCAGTACTTC.

The chain carries TRBV6-5 and TRBJ1-5; tentative D call: TRBD1 (6 bases). The length of the CDR3 is 13 residues. Germline V CDR1 and CDR2: MNHEY, SVGAGI. V was shortened by 11 bases and J by 4 bases, with 15 bases between the two germline ends. The CDR3 coding sequence is TGTGCCGGGTACAGGGCCCCTAATCAGCCCCAGCATTTT. Amino acid sequence: CAGYRAPNQPQHF.

Only one count was recorded for this clone. This rearrangement joins TRBV5-1 to TRBJ1-1; 9 positions match TRBD1. The CDR3 has 15 amino acids. V dropped 3 bases and J dropped 5; count of bases not matched to a gene: 8. Germline CDR1 and CDR2: SGHRS and YFSETQ. DNA of the CDR3: TGCGCCAGCAGCTACCAACAGGGGGCCGGTACTGAAGCTTTCTTT. Translating gives CASSYQQGAGTEAFF. The complete variable domain, with remaining parts taken from reference TRBV5-1 and TRBJ1-1, reads KAGVTQTPRYLIKTRGQQVTLSCSPISGHRSVSWYQQTPGQGLQFLFEYFSETQRNKGNFPGRFSGRQFSNSRSEMNVSTLELGDSALYLCASSYQQGAGTEAFFGQGTRLTVV.

V is TRBV27 and J is TRBJ2-7, with D maybe TRBD2 (6 bases). Germline CDR1 is MNHEY and CDR2 is SMNVEV (reference sequence). The CDR3 consists of 16 residues. V was pared by 2 bases and J by 2 bases, with 16 bases between. CDR3 sequence reads: CASSLRRAGPTYEQYF. As DNA, the CDR3 is TGTGCCAGCAGTTTAAGGAGGGCAGGTCCGACCTACGAGCAGTACTTC.

The chain employs TRBV10-3 and TRBJ2-6; D is uncertain. The germline V gene encodes CDR1 ENHRY and CDR2 SYGVKD. V was shortened by 2 bases and J by 0 bases, with 5 bases between the two germline ends. CDR3 length: 15 amino acids. CDR3 amino acids: CAISENLSGANVLTF. CDR3 nucleotide sequence: TGTGCCATCAGTGAGAATCTCTCTGGGGCCAACGTCCTGACTTTC.